This entry features one T cell receptor beta chain sequence. Its target is not known. This CDR3 is also generated by other DNA sequences in the sample. There are 14 residues in the CDR3. Trimming stripped 2 bases from V and 0 bases from J, with 5 bases between. Germline CDR1 SGHRS, CDR2 YFSETQ. This sample is drawn from a study of a mutant IDH1 vaccine in newly diagnosed glioma. For the study at large: Treated patients had a mean age of approximately 40 years and a roughly 60% male, about 38% female split.

General observations from the study: Detectable vaccine-induced immune responses arose in roughly 93% of patients. Pseudoprogression appeared independent of alterations in top peripheral clonotypes.

Time point meaning: week 11, during vaccination. Each vaccine dose was 300 ug of mutant IDH1 20-mer peptide, with topical imiquimod. Each tumor in the donors was a new WHO grade 3 or 4 astrocytoma, IDH1-mutant and ATRX-lost. Assay: immunoSEQ multiplex PCR; the TCRdb copy retains only in-frame clones and omits some. The data hold fewer than 150,000 clones, with 85% to 90% observed a single time. This TCR derives from a woman in her 50s with glioma. The chain has TRBV5-1 and TRBJ1-4; D gene ambiguous. Source: PBMCs, taken from a glioma patient whose treatment included an IDH1 peptide vaccine. The CDR3 DNA follows: TGCGCCAGCAGCTTAAGTTCAACTAATGAAAAACTGTTTTTT. Translated: CASSLSSTNEKLFF.